This T cell receptor beta chain was profiled in a study of T cells after yellow fever vaccination. Deletions cut 2 bases from V and 4 bases from J, with 9 bases between. The length of the CDR3 is 13 residues. Germline lookup yields CDR1 MNHEY and CDR2 SVGEGT. It was through 5'RACE template switching that TCR cDNA was made, with a universal primer site and UMIs added. TCRdb itself ran the 5' RACE reads through MiXCR, one entry per CDR3 protein. The sample consists of around 160,000 distinct CDR3 sequences, under 7.5% of them appearing once. General study findings and limits: The study re-detected most primary-vaccination clones after the booster (around 96% CD4, approximately 87% CD8).

This clonotype has a count of ten or more. The antigen remains unidentified. Sequences were derived from CD4+ T cells sorted from PBMCs, sampled 5 days after the first yellow fever vaccination. V and J are TRBV6-2 or TRBV6-3 and TRBJ2-7, with D perhaps assigned TRBD1 or TRBD2 (6 bases each). The TCR was taken from a man aged 18 to 30 who received the YFV17D yellow fever vaccine. In DNA form, the CDR3 reads TGTGCCAGCAGTTACCCGGGGGCGTACGAGCAGTACGTC. It specifies CASSYPGAYEQYV.